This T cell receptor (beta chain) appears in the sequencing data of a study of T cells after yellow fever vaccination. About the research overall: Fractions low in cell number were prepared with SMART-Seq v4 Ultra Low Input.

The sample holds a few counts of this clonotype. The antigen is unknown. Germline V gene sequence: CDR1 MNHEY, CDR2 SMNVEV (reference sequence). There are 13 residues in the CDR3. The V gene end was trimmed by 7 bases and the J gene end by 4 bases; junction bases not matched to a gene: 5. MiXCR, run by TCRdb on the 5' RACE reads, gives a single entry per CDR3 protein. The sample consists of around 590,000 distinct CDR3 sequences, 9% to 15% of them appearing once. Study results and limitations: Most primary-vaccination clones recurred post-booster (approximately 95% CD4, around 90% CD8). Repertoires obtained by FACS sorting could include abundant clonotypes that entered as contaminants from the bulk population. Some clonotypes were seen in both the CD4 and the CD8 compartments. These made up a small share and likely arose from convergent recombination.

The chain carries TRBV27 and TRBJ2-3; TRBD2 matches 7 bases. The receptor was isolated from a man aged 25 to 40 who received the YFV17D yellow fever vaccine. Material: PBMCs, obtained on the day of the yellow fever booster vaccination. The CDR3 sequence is CASTDGGADTQYF. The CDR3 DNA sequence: TGTGCCAGCACCGATGGGGGGGCAGATACGCAGTATTTT.